The 9 T cell receptor beta chains reported below all come from one sample, sequenced in a study of cytomegalovirus exposure and HLA in healthy donors (dated by TCRdb to about 2017). The library was built by means of the immunoSEQ multiplex PCR assay. The multiplex PCR relied on a mix of 60 forward primers for TCR Vbeta segments and 13 reverse primers for TCR Jbeta segments. TCRdb limited this immuneACCESS table to in-frame rearrangements with V and J called. A share of clones is missing; checked studies link under half to unresolved V genes, and the rest is unexplained. This sample comprises approximately 150,000 clones, 83% of them detected only once. Together, the top ten hold less than 5% of the sample. Sequencing was performed on PBMCs. Every receptor here comes from a man aged 50-60 years in good health and CMV-seropositive.

This rearrangement joins TRBV19 to TRBJ1-4, with 8 bases matching TRBD1. The CDR3 is 15 amino acids. Germline trimming cut 3 bases from V and 4 bases from J; bases unmatched to any gene: 4. Germline CDR1 and CDR2: LNHDA and SQIVND (reference sequence). CDR3 sequence: CASSIGQGHNEKLFF. CDR3 sequence (DNA): TGTGCCAGTAGTATCGGACAGGGCCATAATGAAAAACTGTTTTTT.

In its sample, this clone was seen once. The chain employs TRBV6-5 and TRBJ2-6; no clear D gene. CDR3 size: 15 residues. Per the germline V gene, CDR1 is MNHEY and CDR2 is SVGAGI. Trimming stripped 6 bases from V and 0 bases from J, with 9 bases between. CDR3 residues: CASRSGASGANVLTF. The CDR3 DNA is TGTGCCAGCAGGTCAGGTGCCTCTGGGGCCAACGTCCTGACTTTC.

The CDR3 protein is CASSERGAGGYTF. The CDR3 bases are TGTGCCAGCAGTGAACGGGGGGCTGGTGGCTACACCTTC. V usage is TRBV6-1 and J usage is TRBJ1-2; D might be TRBD1 (6 bases). The CDR3 totals 13 residues. Trimming left V 2 bases short and J 7 bases short, with 11 bases between. From germline, CDR1 is MNHNS and CDR2 SASEGT.

The CDR3 is CASSYAGLRSYEQYF. The CDR3 coding sequence is TGTGCCAGCAGTTACGCGGGTCTGCGGTCCTACGAGCAGTACTTC. The chain combines TRBV6-5 with TRBJ2-5; tentative D call: TRBD2 (5 bases). The J call may be in error: the DNA end matches TRBJ2-7 better. Per germline, CDR1 MNHEY and CDR2 SVGAGI. CDR3 length: 15 residues.

This sequence joins TRBV2 and TRBJ2-3, with TRBD2 matching over 12 bases. Germline loops: CDR1 SNHLY, CDR2 FYNNEI. This CDR3 region has 14 residues. V was pared by 8 bases and J by 4 bases, with 4 bases of the junction left unmatched. CDR3 residues: CASQGLAGPDTQYF. As DNA, the CDR3 is TGTGCCAGCCAGGGACTAGCGGGCCCAGATACGCAGTATTTT.

The chain combines TRBV11-2 with TRBJ1-6; no clear D gene. Deletions cut 5 bases from V and 5 bases from J, with 16 bases between. This CDR3 contains 16 residues. Germline V gene data show CDR1 as SGHAT and CDR2 as FQNNGV. Here the CDR3 DNA reads TGTGCCAGCAGCCTCGCGGGAGGAAAGAATAATTCACCCCTCCACTTT. Protein product: CASSLAGGKNNSPLHF.

The J gene is TRBJ2-7, the V gene TRBV10-3; the match to TRBD2 covers 8 bases. The CDR3 covers 14 residues. Germline CDR1 is ENHRY and CDR2 is SYGVKD. With 4 bases clipped from V and 0 bases from J, the junction kept 2 bases outside the gene matches. CDR3 nucleotide sequence: TGTGCCATCAGTGGGCGGGAGGACTCCTACGAGCAGTACTTC. It codes for CAISGREDSYEQYF.

The chain couples TRBV19 to TRBJ2-7, with 13 bases identical to TRBD2. The CDR3 runs 16 residues. Germline CDR1 reads LNHDA; CDR2 reads SQIVND (reference sequence). V shed 4 bases, J shed 5 bases, and the junction held 8 bases outside the gene matches. CDR3 in DNA: TGTGCCAGTAGTACCCGGACTAGCGGGAGTGTCCACGAGCAGTACTTC. It encodes CASSTRTSGSVHEQYF. Full variable domain (outside the CDR3, taken from reference TRBV19 and TRBJ2-7): DGGITQSPKYLFRKEGQNVTLSCEQNLNHDAMYWYRQDPGQGLRLIYYSQIVNDFQKGDIAEGYSVSREKKESFPLTVTSAQKNPTAFYLCASSTRTSGSVHEQYFGPGTRLTVT.

A few counts support this clone. This chain uses TRBV18 with TRBJ2-5, with 15 bases that match TRBD2. In germline, CDR1 is KGHSH, CDR2 LQKENI. This CDR3 spans 16 amino acids. Trimming at V came to 5 bases and at J to 5 bases, leaving 6 bases not matched to a gene. CDR3 sequence: CASSWTSGGAEETQYF. CDR3 sequence (DNA): TGTGCCAGCTCATGGACTAGCGGGGGGGCCGAGGAGACCCAGTACTTC.